This T cell receptor (beta chain) is from a study of T cell responses to AZD1222 COVID-19 vaccine. Overall study results and limits: As reported, nearly half of all spike-specific TCRs target variant regions that are unmutated.

As for this clone: What it binds is unknown.

Libraries were prepared by immunoSEQ multiplex PCR; TCRdb keeps only in-frame clonotypes and omits some of them. The table lists tens of thousands of clones, under 90% of them singletons. V was pared by 3 bases and J by 6 bases, with 8 bases of the junction left unmatched. Germline V lookup: CDR1 MGHDK, CDR2 SYGVNS. The CDR3 consists of 16 residues. The clonotype originates from an adult in good health. This specimen consisted of peripheral blood, obtained on day 0 of AZD1222 vaccination. The chain has TRBV25-1 and TRBJ2-1, with 10 bases aligning to TRBD2. CDR3 DNA sequence: TGTGCCAGCAGTGATCTGGCTAGCGGGAGTGGCAATGAGCAGTTCTTC. As protein: CASSDLASGSGNEQFF.